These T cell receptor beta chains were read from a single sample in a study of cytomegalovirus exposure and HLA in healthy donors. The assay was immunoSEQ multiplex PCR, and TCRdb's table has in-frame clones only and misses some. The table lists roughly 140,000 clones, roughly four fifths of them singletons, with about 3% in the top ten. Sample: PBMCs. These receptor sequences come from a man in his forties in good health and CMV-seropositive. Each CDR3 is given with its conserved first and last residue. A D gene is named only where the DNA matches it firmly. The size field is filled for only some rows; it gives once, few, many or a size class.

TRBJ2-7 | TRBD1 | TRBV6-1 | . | CAGNTGGAVDQYF | TGTGCCGGAAACACAGGGGGCGCGGTGGACCAGTACTTC
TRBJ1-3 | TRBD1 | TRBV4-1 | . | CASSQGTGQWNTIYF | TGCGCCAGCAGCCAGGGGACAGGGCAGTGGAACACCATATATTTT
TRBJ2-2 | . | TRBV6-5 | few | CASSYAEAYTGELFF | TGTGCCAGCAGTTACGCCGAAGCTTACACCGGGGAGCTGTTTTTT
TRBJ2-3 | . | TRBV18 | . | CASSLDRQSTDTQYF | TGTGCCAGCTCACTCGATCGACAGAGCACAGATACGCAGTATTTT
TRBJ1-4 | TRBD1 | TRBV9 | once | CASSVKGAGEKLFF | TGTGCCAGCAGCGTCAAGGGGGCGGGTGAAAAACTGTTTTTT
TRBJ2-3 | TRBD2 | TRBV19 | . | CASSLAGGYTDTQYF | TGTGCCAGTAGTCTAGCGGGAGGGTACACAGATACGCAGTATTTT
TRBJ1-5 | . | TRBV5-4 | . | CASSFTGSAENQPQHF | TGTGCCAGCAGCTTTACAGGGTCGGCGGAAAACCAGCCCCAGCATTTT
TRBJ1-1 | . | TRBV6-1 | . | CASSEGRGAEAFF | TGTGCCAGCAGTGAAGGCAGGGGTGCTGAAGCTTTCTTT
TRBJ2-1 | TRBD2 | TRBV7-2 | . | CASSLASQASGREQFF | TGTGCCAGCAGCTTAGCGAGCCAGGCTAGCGGGAGGGAGCAGTTCTTC
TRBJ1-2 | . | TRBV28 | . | CAAAPANYGYTF | TGTGCCGCCGCCCCGGCTAACTATGGCTACACCTTC
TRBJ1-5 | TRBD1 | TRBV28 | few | CASRVSGTGSNQPQHF | TGTGCCAGCAGGGTCTCTGGGACAGGGAGCAATCAGCCCCAGCATTTT
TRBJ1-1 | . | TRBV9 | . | CASSVATGNTEAFF | TGTGCCAGCAGCGTAGCTACGGGGAACACTGAAGCTTTCTTT
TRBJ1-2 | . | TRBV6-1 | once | CASFNRAGDYGYTF | TGTGCCAGCTTCAACAGGGCAGGGGACTATGGCTACACCTTC